The rows below give T cell receptor beta chains drawn from one sample of a study of cytomegalovirus exposure and HLA in healthy donors. Assay used: immunoSEQ multiplex PCR; TCRdb lists only in-frame clones, some missing. The sample holds around 150,000 clones, roughly 80% seen once. Sequenced material: PBMCs. The receptors were gathered from a human donor in good health. Both conserved end residues are part of each CDR3. The D gene is left open where the match is weak. The size of a clone is reported for some rows only, either as once, few or many, or as a class for expanded clones.

d_gene: TRBD2; v_gene: TRBV5-4; len: 16; j_gene: TRBJ2-5; abundance: NA; CDR3aa: CASSLSREGQKETQYF; CDR3nt: TGTGCCAGCAGCTTGTCACGGGAGGGCCAAAAAGAGACCCAGTACTTC
d_gene: TRBD1; v_gene: TRBV11-2; len: 15; j_gene: TRBJ1-6; abundance: NA; CDR3aa: CASSTGTGNRSPLHF; CDR3nt: TGTGCCAGCAGCACAGGGACAGGGAATAGGTCACCCCTCCACTTT
d_gene: NA; v_gene: TRBV30; len: 12; j_gene: TRBJ1-1; abundance: NA; CDR3aa: CAWSQTGSEAFF; CDR3nt: TGTGCCTGGAGTCAAACAGGGAGCGAAGCTTTCTTT
d_gene: TRBD2; v_gene: TRBV5-4; len: 13; j_gene: TRBJ2-7; abundance: NA; CDR3aa: CASSSTSDYEQYF; CDR3nt: TGTGCCAGCAGCTCCACTAGCGACTACGAGCAGTACTTC
d_gene: NA; v_gene: TRBV5-1; len: 15; j_gene: TRBJ1-3; abundance: NA; CDR3aa: CASSLEGASGNTIYF; CDR3nt: TGCGCCAGCAGCTTGGAGGGAGCCTCTGGAAACACCATATATTTT
d_gene: TRBD2; v_gene: TRBV27; len: 15; j_gene: TRBJ2-7; abundance: few; CDR3aa: CASSIHSGGVDEQYF; CDR3nt: TGTGCCAGCAGCATTCATAGCGGGGGGGTTGACGAGCAGTACTTC
d_gene: TRBD2; v_gene: TRBV6-6; len: 13; j_gene: TRBJ2-7; abundance: NA; CDR3aa: CASTLAASYEQYF; CDR3nt: TGTGCCAGCACGCTAGCGGCCTCCTACGAGCAGTACTTC
d_gene: NA; v_gene: TRBV11-2; len: 13; j_gene: TRBJ1-1; abundance: few; CDR3aa: CASSLWGGTEAFF; CDR3nt: TGTGCCAGCAGCTTATGGGGGGGAACTGAAGCTTTCTTT
d_gene: NA; v_gene: TRBV28; len: 15; j_gene: TRBJ2-7; abundance: few; CDR3aa: CASSSQGRFPYGQYF; CDR3nt: TGTGCCAGCAGTTCCCAGGGGCGCTTCCCTTATGGTCAGTACTTC
d_gene: NA; v_gene: TRBV28; len: 16; j_gene: TRBJ2-2; abundance: NA; CDR3aa: CASSLSGGMRPGELFF; CDR3nt: TGTGCCAGCAGTTTGTCTGGCGGGATGAGACCCGGGGAGCTGTTTTTT
d_gene: TRBD2; v_gene: TRBV2; len: 14; j_gene: TRBJ2-7; abundance: NA; CDR3aa: CASRFGAGDYEQYF; CDR3nt: TGTGCCAGCCGTTTCGGAGCGGGGGACTACGAGCAGTACTTC
d_gene: TRBD2; v_gene: TRBV19; len: 18; j_gene: TRBJ2-5; abundance: few; CDR3aa: CASSGFQLAGGPEETQYF; CDR3nt: TGTGCCAGTAGTGGGTTCCAACTAGCGGGGGGGCCTGAGGAGACCCAGTACTTC
d_gene: TRBD2; v_gene: TRBV19; len: 16; j_gene: TRBJ2-7; abundance: NA; CDR3aa: CASSRPTSGSLYEQYF; CDR3nt: TGTGCCAGTAGTCGTCCGACTAGCGGGAGTCTCTACGAGCAGTACTTC
d_gene: TRBD1; v_gene: TRBV10-3; len: 15; j_gene: TRBJ1-1; abundance: NA; CDR3aa: CAISGSTGVNTEAFF; CDR3nt: TGTGCCATCAGTGGATCGACAGGGGTGAACACTGAAGCTTTCTTT
d_gene: NA; v_gene: TRBV6-1; len: 12; j_gene: TRBJ1-5; abundance: NA; CDR3aa: CASSDYGQPQHF; CDR3nt: TGTGCCAGCAGTGACTACGGTCAGCCCCAGCATTTT
d_gene: NA; v_gene: TRBV14; len: 16; j_gene: TRBJ1-2; abundance: few; CDR3aa: CASSTSRGFLNYGYTF; CDR3nt: TGTGCCAGCAGCACCTCACGGGGGTTTTTGAACTATGGCTACACCTTC
d_gene: NA; v_gene: TRBV4-1; len: 15; j_gene: TRBJ1-4; abundance: NA; CDR3aa: CASSILVGLNEKLFF; CDR3nt: NA
d_gene: NA; v_gene: TRBV21-1; len: 13; j_gene: TRBJ2-7; abundance: NA; CDR3aa: CASSSGGRCEQYF; CDR3nt: TGTGCCAGTTCTAGCGGGGGTCGTTGCGAGCAGTACTTC
d_gene: TRBD2; v_gene: TRBV18; len: 15; j_gene: TRBJ2-7; abundance: few; CDR3aa: CASSPQAGGSYEQYF; CDR3nt: TGTGCCAGCTCACCCCAGGCGGGGGGCTCCTACGAGCAGTACTTC
d_gene: NA; v_gene: TRBV11-2; len: 13; j_gene: TRBJ1-5; abundance: once; CDR3aa: CASSLDVNQPQHF; CDR3nt: TGTGCCAGCAGCTTAGATGTAAATCAGCCCCAGCATTTT
d_gene: NA; v_gene: TRBV6-6; len: 14; j_gene: TRBJ1-5; abundance: few; CDR3aa: CASTNEQGEQPQHF; CDR3nt: TGTGCCAGCACCAATGAACAGGGCGAGCAGCCCCAGCATTTT
d_gene: TRBD1; v_gene: TRBV28; len: 15; j_gene: TRBJ1-5; abundance: NA; CDR3aa: CASSFGGTGAKPQHF; CDR3nt: TGTGCCAGCAGTTTCGGTGGGACAGGGGCTAAGCCCCAGCATTTT
d_gene: TRBD1; v_gene: TRBV6-1; len: 14; j_gene: TRBJ2-1; abundance: NA; CDR3aa: CASSTQGKDNEQFF; CDR3nt: TGTGCCAGCAGTACACAGGGGAAAGACAATGAGCAGTTCTTC
d_gene: NA; v_gene: TRBV27; len: 15; j_gene: TRBJ2-7; abundance: NA; CDR3aa: CASSKNGQTHYEQYF; CDR3nt: TGTGCCAGCAGTAAAAATGGACAGACCCACTACGAGCAGTACTTC
d_gene: NA; v_gene: TRBV6-1; len: 13; j_gene: TRBJ1-1; abundance: once; CDR3aa: CASSEAWLTEAFF; CDR3nt: TGTGCCAGCAGTGAAGCGTGGCTCACTGAAGCTTTCTTT
d_gene: NA; v_gene: TRBV27; len: 12; j_gene: TRBJ1-5; abundance: NA; CDR3aa: CASSPINQPQHF; CDR3nt: TGTGCCAGCAGTCCCATTAATCAGCCCCAGCATTTT
d_gene: NA; v_gene: TRBV14; len: 12; j_gene: TRBJ2-5; abundance: NA; CDR3aa: CASSPKGETQYF; CDR3nt: TGTGCCAGCAGCCCGAAGGGGGAGACCCAGTACTTC
d_gene: NA; v_gene: TRBV7-8; len: 16; j_gene: TRBJ1-4; abundance: NA; CDR3aa: CASSTRRTATNEKLFF; CDR3nt: TGTGCCAGCAGCACAAGAAGGACAGCAACTAATGAAAAACTGTTTTTT
d_gene: TRBD1; v_gene: TRBV19; len: 15; j_gene: TRBJ1-2; abundance: NA; CDR3aa: CASSIGEGDSYGYTF; CDR3nt: TGTGCCAGTAGTATAGGGGAAGGGGACAGTTATGGCTACACCTTC
d_gene: NA; v_gene: TRBV5-1; len: 16; j_gene: TRBJ2-6; abundance: NA; CDR3aa: CASGFNRDPGANVLTF; CDR3nt: TGCGCCAGCGGTTTCAACAGGGATCCTGGGGCCAACGTCCTGACTTTC
d_gene: NA; v_gene: TRBV10-3; len: 19; j_gene: TRBJ1-5; abundance: NA; CDR3aa: CAISGVSRKHSLSNQPQHF; CDR3nt: TGTGCCATCAGTGGAGTGTCCAGGAAACACAGTCTTAGCAATCAGCCCCAGCATTTT
d_gene: NA; v_gene: TRBV5-6; len: 16; j_gene: TRBJ2-2; abundance: NA; CDR3aa: CASSSDLAREGGELFF; CDR3nt: TGTGCCAGCAGCTCCGACCTGGCCCGCGAGGGCGGGGAGCTGTTTTTT
d_gene: NA; v_gene: TRBV4-2; len: 11; j_gene: TRBJ2-7; abundance: NA; CDR3aa: CASSPGYEQYF; CDR3nt: TGTGCCAGCAGCCCCGGGTACGAGCAGTACTTC
d_gene: NA; v_gene: TRBV5-6; len: 16; j_gene: TRBJ2-7; abundance: NA; CDR3aa: CASTFLSGQIAYEQYF; CDR3nt: TGTGCCAGCACCTTTCTGTCTGGGCAAATTGCCTACGAGCAGTACTTC
d_gene: NA; v_gene: TRBV15; len: 17; j_gene: TRBJ2-3; abundance: NA; CDR3aa: CATSRTETDYSTDTQYF; CDR3nt: TGTGCCACCAGCAGAACCGAGACGGACTATAGCACAGATACGCAGTATTTT
d_gene: NA; v_gene: TRBV4-1; len: 15; j_gene: TRBJ2-3; abundance: NA; CDR3aa: CASSSRELGTDTQYF; CDR3nt: TGCGCCAGCAGCTCTCGGGAGTTGGGCACAGATACGCAGTATTTT
d_gene: TRBD2; v_gene: TRBV11-2; len: 17; j_gene: TRBJ2-2; abundance: NA; CDR3aa: CASSPGRGGVVTGELFF; CDR3nt: TGTGCCAGCAGCCCTGGGAGGGGAGGGGTAGTCACCGGGGAGCTGTTTTTT
d_gene: NA; v_gene: TRBV6-4; len: 11; j_gene: TRBJ2-7; abundance: NA; CDR3aa: CANRRKYEQYF; CDR3nt: TGTGCCAACCGGAGGAAATACGAGCAGTACTTC
d_gene: NA; v_gene: TRBV4-1; len: 15; j_gene: TRBJ2-3; abundance: few; CDR3aa: CASSPVFSATDTQYF; CDR3nt: TGCGCCAGCAGCCCCGTTTTCAGCGCGACAGATACGCAGTATTTT
d_gene: NA; v_gene: TRBV6-1; len: 14; j_gene: TRBJ1-5; abundance: once; CDR3aa: CASSDGDSNQPQHF; CDR3nt: TGTGCCAGCTCGGACGGGGATAGCAATCAGCCCCAGCATTTT
d_gene: NA; v_gene: TRBV15; len: 16; j_gene: TRBJ1-4; abundance: NA; CDR3aa: CATSRVYRAANEKLFF; CDR3nt: TGTGCCACCAGCAGAGTCTACAGGGCTGCTAATGAAAAACTGTTTTTT
d_gene: TRBD1; v_gene: TRBV7-9; len: 17; j_gene: TRBJ2-4; abundance: NA; CDR3aa: CASSLDLGQGGKNIQYF; CDR3nt: TGTGCCAGCAGCTTAGACCTTGGACAGGGGGGTAAAAACATTCAGTACTTC